The 25 T cell receptor beta chains below all came from one sample that was sequenced in a study of Tregs in tolerant kidney transplant recipients. Measured with immunoSEQ multiplex PCR; TCRdb has only the in-frame clones, and not every one. The listing records approximately 35,000 clones. The source was CD8+ T cells from blood, collected before the transplant. These TCRs come from a human donor who received a combined kidney and bone marrow transplant.

On this clone: The read is 3 residues too short to cover the CDR3 end, so that end is filled in from the germline J gene. The chain has TRBV29-1 and TRBJ1-2; D might be TRBD1 (5 bases). Deletions cut 4 bases from V and 6 bases from J, with 12 bases between. The V gene's germline CDR1 is SQVTM and CDR2 ANQGSEA. The CDR3 runs 12 residues. CDR3 DNA (partial): TGCAGCGTTGGTCTAGGGGTGCATGGC. Amino acids: CSVGLGVHG. In full, the CDR3 is CSVGLGVHGYTF.

As to this clone: The CDR3 extends 3 residues past the end of the read, so its final part is completed from the germline J gene. V usage is TRBV19 and J usage is TRBJ2-3, with 14 positions matching TRBD2. Looked up from germline, CDR1 is LNHDA and CDR2 is SQIVND (reference sequence). The CDR3 is made up of 15 amino acids. V shed 6 bases, J shed 6 bases, and the junction held 5 bases outside the gene matches. The CDR3 bases that were read are TGTGCCAGTAGGACGGGACTAGCGGGAGCGGATACG. Residues: CASRTGLAGADT. The complete CDR3 sequence is CASRTGLAGADTQYF.

A note on this clone: From the germline J gene comes the end of the CDR3, since the read stops 3 residues before it. The genes are TRBV7-2 and TRBJ2-7; TRBD2 is a possible D gene (7 bases). CDR3 size: 15 residues. Trimming stripped 3 bases from V and 3 bases from J, with 15 bases between. Germline V lookup: CDR1 SGHTA, CDR2 FQGNSA. The DNA read from the CDR3 is TGTGCCAGCAGCTTCGGACTAGGGGGAGTCTACGAG. Its translation: CASSFGLGGVYE. The complete CDR3 sequence is CASSFGLGGVYEQYF. Supplemented by reference TRBV7-2 and TRBJ2-7, the full variable domain reads GAGVSQSPSNKVTEKGKDVELRCDPISGHTALYWYRQSLGQGLEFLIYFQGNSAPDKSGLPSDRFSAERTGGSVSTLTIQRTQQEDSAVYLCASSFGLGGVYEQYFGPGTRLTVT.

As to this clone: The read finishes 3 residues shy of the CDR3 end, and the germline J gene is used to complete it. The rearrangement links TRBV7-6 to TRBJ2-2, with TRBD2 identical over 16 bases. The CDR3 sequence is 17 residues long. V lost 4 bases to trimming and J lost 5 bases; unmatched junction nucleotides: 4. The germline V gene has CDR1 SGHVS and CDR2 FNYEAQ. The sequenced part of the CDR3 DNA is TGTGCCAGCAGCTCGGGACTAGCGGGGGGGCGGACCGGGGAG. Its protein product is CASSSGLAGGRTGE. The full CDR3 protein is CASSSGLAGGRTGELFF. The variable domain in full, with the rest retrieved from reference TRBV7-6 and TRBJ2-2, is GAGVSQSPRYKVTKRGQDVALRCDPISGHVSLYWYRQALGQGPEFLTYFNYEAQQDKSGLPNDRFSAERPEGSISTLTIQRTEQRDSAMYRCASSSGLAGGRTGELFFGEGSRLTVL.

A note on this clone: Read coverage stops 3 residues before the CDR3 terminus; the germline J gene supplies the remainder. V gene TRBV19 combines with J gene TRBJ1-3; 7 nucleotides align to TRBD1. The CDR3 runs to 15 residues. Germline V CDR1 and CDR2: LNHDA, SQIVND (reference sequence). V was clipped by 4 bases and J by 3 bases; unmatched bases: 6. The part of the CDR3 DNA that was read is TGTGCCAGTAGTAGAAGGACAGGCGTTGGAAACACC. Translated, it gives CASSRRTGVGNT. The whole CDR3 region reads CASSRRTGVGNTIYF. Full variable domain (rest looked up from reference TRBV19 and TRBJ1-3): DGGITQSPKYLFRKEGQNVTLSCEQNLNHDAMYWYRQDPGQGLRLIYYSQIVNDFQKGDIAEGYSVSREKKESFPLTVTSAQKNPTAFYLCASSRRTGVGNTIYFGEGSWLTVV.

On this clone itself: The read ends 3 residues early relative to the CDR3; the germline J gene fills the gap. The V and J genes are TRBV10-2 and TRBJ2-7; D unclear. Trimming stripped 6 bases from V and 2 bases from J, with 17 bases between. This CDR3 contains 15 residues. Looked up from germline, CDR1 is WSHSY and CDR2 is SAAADI. CDR3 DNA, as far as it was read: TGCGCCAGCAGCGACCTAGGTGGTTCCACCTACGAG. This sequence encodes CASSDLGGSTYE. The CDR3, in full, reads CASSDLGGSTYEQYF.

This chain's CDR3 is CASSPDRTDTQYF. The sequenced part of the CDR3 DNA is TGTGCCAGCAGCCCTGACAGGACAGATACG. This chain links TRBV7-9 with TRBJ2-3, with D possibly TRBD1 on 6 matching bases. Read data end 3 residues before the CDR3 end; the end is taken from the germline J gene. CDR3 length: 13 residues. CDR1 and CDR2 from the germline V gene are SEHNR and FQNEAQ (reference sequence). V was clipped by 5 bases and J by 3 bases, with 9 bases between them.

As to this clone: The read falls 3 residues short of the CDR3 end, and the missing part is taken from the germline J gene. The chain recombines TRBV13 with TRBJ1-2, with 8 nucleotides matching TRBD1. Germline CDR1 is PRHDT and CDR2 is FYEKMQ (reference sequence). This CDR3 region has 13 residues. The sequenced part of the CDR3 DNA is TGTGCCAGCAGCTTAGGAGCAGGGGGCGGC. It translates to CASSLGAGGG. The whole CDR3 sequence reads CASSLGAGGGYTF.

With regard to this clone: The read stops 3 residues short of the end of the CDR3; the missing end is completed from the germline J gene. The rearrangement uses TRBV20-1 and TRBJ2-3; 7 bases match TRBD2. With V trimmed by 3 bases and J by 3 bases, 18 bases remained unmatched. The CDR3 extends over 18 amino acids. Looked up from germline, CDR1 is DFQATT and CDR2 is SNEGSKA (reference sequence). The CDR3 loop is CSARGWGGSGLETDTQYF. Partial CDR3 DNA: TGCAGTGCTAGGGGTTGGGGGGGTAGCGGGCTGGAAACAGATACG.

Turning to this clone: The read terminates 3 residues before the CDR3 end, so the remaining end is supplied by the germline J gene. V usage is TRBV5-1 and J usage is TRBJ2-4; TRBD2 agrees at 8 bases. The CDR3 totals 19 residues. J lost 1 base, V lost 4 bases, and 16 bases had no gene match. Per germline, CDR1 SGHRS and CDR2 YFSETQ. The CDR3: CASSPGGSGAYDAKNIQYF. CDR3 DNA, as far as it was read: TGCGCCAGCAGCCCGGGGGGGAGCGGGGCCTACGATGCCAAAAACATT.

CDR3 DNA (partial): TGTGCCAGCTCACCACCGGGGGGACAGCGCTCCTACAATGAG. Protein sequence: CASSPPGGQRSYNE. In full, the CDR3 reads CASSPPGGQRSYNEQFF. V is TRBV18 and J is TRBJ2-1; D is perhaps TRBD1 (7 bases). With the read ending 3 residues before the CDR3 end, the germline J gene is used to fill in that end. The CDR3 is made up of 17 amino acids. V lost 0 bases, J lost 0 bases, and 12 bases lay in between. Germline values: CDR1 KGHSH, CDR2 LQKENI. Full variable domain (outside the CDR3, taken from reference TRBV18 and TRBJ2-1): NAGVMQNPRHLVRRRGQEARLRCSPMKGHSHVYWYRQLPEEGLKFMVYLQKENIIDESGMPKERFSAEFPKEGPSILRIQQVVRGDSAAYFCASSPPGGQRSYNEQFFGPGTRLTVL.

Turning to this clone: The read stops 3 residues short of the end of the CDR3; the missing end is completed from the germline J gene. The V and J genes are TRBV11-2 and TRBJ1-4; maybe TRBD1 (6 bases). The CDR3 covers 15 residues. In germline, CDR1 is SGHAT, CDR2 FQNNGV. Trimming shortened V by 5 bases and J by 7 bases, and 17 bases separated the two germline ends. CDR3 loop: CASSLSTGFREKLFF. The DNA read from the CDR3 is TGTGCCAGCAGCCTCTCGACAGGATTTCGTGAAAAA. Supplemented by reference TRBV11-2 and TRBJ1-4, the full variable domain reads EAGVAQSPRYKIIEKRQSVAFWCNPISGHATLYWYQQILGQGPKLLIQFQNNGVVDDSQLPKDRFSAERLKGVDSTLKIQPAKLEDSAVYLCASSLSTGFREKLFFGSGTQLSVL.

About this clone: The read is 3 residues too short to cover the CDR3 end, so that end is filled in from the germline J gene. This chain joins TRBV15 and TRBJ2-1; possible D gene TRBD2, 7 bases. Trimming took off 5 bases at V and 8 bases at J, with 13 bases between the two ends. The V gene's germline CDR1 is LNHNV and CDR2 YYDKDF (reference sequence). There are 13 residues in the CDR3. Partial CDR3 DNA: TGTGCCACCAGCGGGGGGGCGGAGGATGAG. The encoded protein is CATSGGAEDE. The CDR3 reads in full as CATSGGAEDEQFF.

A remark on this clone: The CDR3 end falls 3 residues outside the read, so it is completed with the germline J gene. The chain links TRBV7-7 to TRBJ2-5; 7 positions agree with TRBD2. V lost 5 bases, J lost 2 bases, and 5 bases stayed unmatched. This CDR3 has 14 residues. Germline V CDR1 and CDR2: SSHAT, FNYEAQ (reference sequence). The CDR3: CASSPGLLQETQYF. The part of the CDR3 DNA that was read is TGTGCCAGCAGCCCGGGACTACTTCAAGAGACC.

A note on this clone: The CDR3 is cut off 3 residues early in the read; its end comes from the germline J gene. The chain couples TRBV19 to TRBJ1-2; tentative D call: TRBD1 (5 bases). This CDR3 contains 11 residues. V was clipped by 7 bases and J by 6 bases, with 9 bases between them. Germline CDR1 LNHDA, CDR2 SQIVND (reference sequence). CDR3 DNA (partial): TGTGCCAGTAATCAGGGCGATGGC. The encoded protein is CASNQGDG. The full CDR3 protein is CASNQGDGYTF.

In regard to this clone: The CDR3 extends 3 residues past the end of the read, so its final part is completed from the germline J gene. V usage is TRBV7-6 and J usage is TRBJ2-2; 7 positions match TRBD2. Germline V gives CDR1 SGHVS, CDR2 FNYEAQ. The trim removed 5 bases at V and 6 bases at J, leaving 9 bases unmatched. CDR3 length: 15 residues. Incomplete CDR3 DNA: TGTGCCAGCAGCGAGGATGCTAGCGGCGCCGGGGAG. Translating it yields CASSEDASGAGE. The full CDR3 is CASSEDASGAGELFF.

Of note for this clone: Read sequence stops 3 residues before the CDR3 end, and the germline J gene provides the missing end. The chain employs TRBV11-1 and TRBJ2-2, with 7 bases lining up with TRBD2. With V trimmed by 2 bases and J by 5 bases, 5 bases remained unmatched. The CDR3 runs to 15 residues. Germline V gene sequence: CDR1 SGHAT, CDR2 FQDESV (reference sequence). CDR3 DNA, as far as it was read: TGTGCCAGCAGCTTATACCGGGGAGGGACCGGGGAG. It encodes CASSLYRGGTGE. The full-length CDR3 reads as CASSLYRGGTGELFF.

Points on this clone: The read halts 3 residues ahead of the CDR3 end, with the missing end drawn from the germline J gene. The J gene is TRBJ2-7, the V gene TRBV7-8; D is possibly TRBD1 or TRBD2 (7 bases each). From germline, CDR1 is SGHVS and CDR2 FQNEAQ. V was pared by 1 base and J by 0 bases, with 16 bases between. The CDR3 loop spans 17 amino acids. This CDR3 is CASSLGSGRGLSYEQYF. The sequenced part of the CDR3 DNA is TGTGCCAGCAGCTTAGGGTCAGGGAGGGGGCTCTCCTACGAG.

On this clone itself: The read falls 3 residues short of the CDR3 end, and the missing part is taken from the germline J gene. The chain joins TRBV6-2 or TRBV6-3 to TRBJ2-7; a possible D gene is TRBD2 (6 bases). With 4 bases removed from V and 3 bases from J, the gap between germline ends came to 13 bases. The CDR3 has 14 residues. Germline CDR1 MNHEY, CDR2 SVGEGT. The CDR3 DNA, read in part, is TGTGCCAGCAGTTTGGGACTGGCCAACTACGAG. Translation: CASSLGLANYE. The whole CDR3 reads CASSLGLANYEQYF.

As to this clone: The read ends 3 residues shy of where the CDR3 ends; the end is completed using the germline J gene. The chain recombines TRBV7-8 with TRBJ2-7; D remains ambiguous. This CDR3 comprises 11 residues. The ends were cut back, 2 bases at V and 3 bases at J, with 2 bases in the middle. CDR1 and CDR2 from the germline V gene are SGHVS and FQNEAQ. CDR3 protein: CASSLLYEQYF. The CDR3 DNA, read in part, is TGTGCCAGCAGCTTACTCTACGAG.

In the case of this clone: The read ends 3 residues shy of where the CDR3 ends; the end is completed using the germline J gene. This chain joins TRBV5-6 and TRBJ1-2; the match to TRBD1 covers 7 bases. Trimming cost V 4 bases and J 6 bases; bases outside gene matches: 9. Germline V lookup: CDR1 SGHDT, CDR2 YYEEEE. The CDR3 sequence is 14 residues long. The CDR3 protein is CASSVEGTVHGYTF. Partial CDR3 DNA: TGTGCCAGCAGCGTGGAAGGGACAGTGCATGGC.

Remarks on this clone: From the germline J gene comes the end of the CDR3, since the read stops 3 residues before it. The rearrangement joins TRBV11-2 to TRBJ2-7, with no clear D. This CDR3 is 15 amino acids long. The germline V and J ends were trimmed by 5 bases and 6 bases, with 20 bases remaining between them. Looked up from germline, CDR1 is SGHAT and CDR2 is FQNNGV. CDR3 bases read: TGTGCCAGCAGCCCCGCCCCCCAGGAAGGCCTCGAG. It yields the protein CASSPAPQEGLE. In full, the CDR3 is CASSPAPQEGLEQYF.

As to this clone: The read ends 3 residues early relative to the CDR3; the germline J gene fills the gap. The J gene is TRBJ2-3, the V gene TRBV6-1; 7 bases are a match to TRBD1. Per germline, CDR1 MNHNS and CDR2 SASEGT. V trimming: 1 base; J trimming: 2 bases; junction bases outside the gene matches: 3. The CDR3 contains 15 residues. This CDR3 is CASSEGTGFTDTQYF. Partial CDR3 DNA: TGTGCCAGCAGTGAAGGGACAGGATTCACAGATACG.

About this clone: With the read ending 3 residues before the CDR3 end, the germline J gene is used to fill in that end. The V and J genes are TRBV7-9 and TRBJ2-5, with 9 bases matching TRBD1. Per germline, CDR1 SEHNR and CDR2 FQNEAQ (reference sequence). With V trimmed by 2 bases and J by 4 bases, 5 bases remained unmatched. This CDR3 has 15 residues. The CDR3 protein is CASSLSTGGRETQYF. The CDR3 bases that were read are TGTGCCAGCAGCTTATCGACAGGGGGACGAGAGACC.

Concerning this clone: The CDR3 goes on 3 residues after the read ends, and that part is filled in from the germline J gene. The chain couples TRBV7-8 to TRBJ2-7; a weak D match, TRBD1 (6 bases). Deletions cut 5 bases from V and 1 base from J, with 9 bases between. CDR1 and CDR2 from the germline V gene are SGHVS and FQNEAQ. This CDR3 region has 13 residues. Partial CDR3 DNA: TGTGCCAGCAGCGCCGGGACATCCTACGAG. Its protein is CASSAGTSYE. The entire CDR3 reads CASSAGTSYEQYF.